The clone carrying this T cell receptor beta chain was seen a few times. The antigen remains undetermined. TCRdb called the reads again in MiXCR, with one record for every CDR3 protein. The table records about 770,000 distinct CDR3 sequences, 25% to 35% of them present only once. This sample stems from a study of T cell repertoires in cytomegalovirus infection. Looking at the study overall: Newly reported HLA-C-restricted and thoroughly characterized HLA-B-restricted CMV epitopes were employed. Both CMV infection and a matching HLA type were indicated by public TCR beta signatures. Points from the study as a whole: HLA-C-restricted CMV-specific TCR beta clonotypes prevailed in the ex vivo response.

Germline loops: CDR1 LNHDA, CDR2 SQIVND (reference sequence). CDR3 length equals 16 residues. The V segment lost 6 bases and the J segment 3 bases; nucleotides outside the gene matches: 12. The TCR originated in a human donor in good health (CMV status not recorded). Some clones in this sample may be carry-over from other donors' samples. Here the sequenced sample was cultured CD8+ T cells from PBMCs, taken from culture after CMV antigen stimulation. This chain joins TRBV19 and TRBJ2-3; 7 positions agree with TRBD1. CDR3 nucleotide sequence: TGTGCCAGTAGCCTCCTGAGTCAGGGGGTGACAGATACGCAGTATTTT. Residues: CASSLLSQGVTDTQYF.